This T cell receptor beta chain was obtained from a study of identical twins. The CDR3 length is 15 residues. Germline V CDR1 and CDR2: DFQATT, SNEGSKA (reference sequence). The V gene end was trimmed by 1 base and the J gene end by 5 bases; junction bases not matched to a gene: 4. TCRdb reanalysed the 5' RACE reads using MiXCR and keeps one entry per CDR3 protein. The table lists about 500,000 distinct CDR3 sequences, around 15% of them singletons, with about 0.94% in the top ten. Notes on the study in general: With monozygotic twins, out-of-frame TCR alpha sharing exceeded what models estimated. Carriage of fewer insertions was seen in abundant cord blood beta clonotypes, whereas memory repertoires showed none.

This clonotype has at least ten counts. As yet, its antigen is unknown. The sample was also reused in another study, on yellow fever vaccine responses in identical twins.

This sequence originates from a young woman in good health. This rearrangement joins TRBV20-1 to TRBJ2-2, with 10 bases that match TRBD1. Material: CD4+ T cells sorted from blood. CDR3 protein: CSARATGGGTGELFF. DNA of the CDR3: TGCAGTGCTAGAGCGACAGGGGGCGGTACCGGGGAGCTGTTTTTT.